These T cell receptor beta chains were read from a single sample in a study of T cell changes during pregnancy in multiple sclerosis. The data were produced by immunoSEQ multiplex PCR, yet TCRdb's version contains in-frame clones alone and is incomplete. The sample shows more than 35,000 clones, about nine tenths of them seen only once. The sample was CD4+ T cells from peripheral blood mononuclear cells, taken after pregnancy. The receptors shown here come from a female donor in good health, enrolled as a control in a pregnancy study. Both conserved end residues are part of each CDR3. A D gene is named only where the DNA matches it firmly. Size is stated for part of the rows, as once, few or many counts, or as a class when the clone is expanded.

TRBD1 TRBJ1-4 - TRBV18 TGTGCCAGCTCGCCCTACCGGGACAGAACTAATGAAAAACTGTTTTTT CASSPYRDRTNEKLFF
- TRBJ2-5 - TRBV2 TGTGCCAGCAGTGAACGGGGGGCCCAAGAGACCCAGTACTTC CASSERGAQETQYF
- TRBJ1-3 once TRBV30 TGTGCCTGGGACCCCCAGGGGACCTACTCTGGAAACACCATATATTTT CAWDPQGTYSGNTIYF
- TRBJ2-5 - TRBV18 TGTGCCAGCTCACCACAGGGGCTCAATATCCAAGAGACCCAGTACTTC CASSPQGLNIQETQYF
TRBD1 TRBJ1-6 - TRBV9 TGTGCCTCACCAACCGGGACAGATAATTCACCCCTCCACTTT CASPTGTDNSPLHF
TRBD2 TRBJ2-1 - TRBV4-2 TGTGCCAGCAGCCAAGCTAGCGGGGGGATCGATGAGCAGTTCTTC CASSQASGGIDEQFF
- TRBJ2-3 once TRBV25-1 TGTGCCAGCAGTGCCCGGCGGGGTAGCACAGATACGCAGTATTTT CASSARRGSTDTQYF
- TRBJ2-7 - TRBV20-1 TGCAGTGCTTTTTCGGCGGATGAGCAGTACTTC CSAFSADEQYF
TRBD1 TRBJ1-2 - TRBV4-3 TGCGCCAGCAGCCCGGACAGGGATAACTATGGCTACACCTTC CASSPDRDNYGYTF
TRBD1 TRBJ1-1 - TRBV5-1 TGCGCCAGCAAGACTGGGACAGGGATCGGCACTGAAGCTTTCTTT CASKTGTGIGTEAFF